The next 30 T cell receptor beta chains were all read from a single sample in a study of blood T cell repertoires in COVID-19. Profiled with immunoSEQ multiplex PCR; TCRdb holds only in-frame clones, not every one. The sample contains just under 35,000 clones, 80% to 90% of which appear only once. The specimen sequenced was peripheral blood. These receptors all stem from a human donor in a cohort sampled during active COVID-19.

The chain uses TRBV5-8 and TRBJ1-2; TRBD1 is a possible D gene (5 bases). The CDR3 loop spans 16 amino acids. The germline gives CDR1 SGHTS, CDR2 YDEGEE. V was shortened by 0 bases and J by 4 bases, with 16 bases between the two germline ends. The CDR3 DNA sequence: TGTGCCAGCAGCTTGGGGTCCTTAACAGGATCCTATGGCTACACCTTC. Amino acids: CASSLGSLTGSYGYTF.

The rearrangement joins TRBV19 to TRBJ2-2; TRBD1 is a possible D gene (6 bases). V lost 4 bases and J lost 5, with 14 bases in between. CDR3 length equals 15 residues. Per the germline V gene, CDR1 is LNHDA and CDR2 is SQIVND (reference sequence). The CDR3 DNA is TGTGCCAGTAGTAGAGAAAACAGGGCAACCGGGGAGCTGTTTTTT. Residues: CASSRENRATGELFF.

The chain is built from TRBV6-5 and TRBJ2-1; 8 bases are a match to TRBD2. The V and J ends lost 2 bases and 3 bases, in that order; junction bases with no gene match: 3. This CDR3 is built from 15 residues. Germline V gene sequence: CDR1 MNHEY, CDR2 SVGAGI. The CDR3 region is CASSYIAGGYNEQFF. CDR3 in DNA: TGTGCCAGCAGTTACATCGCGGGGGGCTACAATGAGCAGTTCTTC.

The chain links TRBV5-1 to TRBJ2-1; 7 positions agree with TRBD1. The J segment lost 4 bases and the V segment lost 4 bases, leaving 5 bases of the junction unmatched. The CDR3 spans 14 residues. Germline lookup yields CDR1 SGHRS and CDR2 YFSETQ. The CDR3: CASSPGQIYNEQFF. The CDR3 DNA reads as TGCGCCAGCAGCCCGGGACAGATATACAATGAGCAGTTCTTC.

This clone came up a few times. This chain joins TRBV6-4 and TRBJ1-4, with 8 nucleotides matching TRBD1. V shed 10 bases and J 4 bases; nucleotides not matched to a gene: 8. Per germline, CDR1 MRHNA and CDR2 SNTAGT. There are 14 residues in the CDR3. This chain's CDR3 is CAILPDRVNEKLFF. For the CDR3, the DNA is TGTGCCATCCTACCGGACAGGGTTAATGAAAAACTGTTTTTT.

The J gene is TRBJ2-2, the V gene TRBV3-1 (or the pseudogene TRBV3-2); a weak D match, TRBD1 (6 bases). Deletions cut 1 base from V and 0 bases from J, with 12 bases between. The germline V gene has CDR1 LGHDT and CDR2 YNNKEL (reference sequence). The CDR3 contains 17 residues. CDR3 bases: TGTGCCAGCAGCCAAGTGGACAGACTTACGAACACCGGGGAGCTGTTTTTT. The encoded protein is CASSQVDRLTNTGELFF.

The chain couples TRBV11-2 to TRBJ2-1, with D possibly TRBD2 on 6 matching bases. The length of the CDR3 is 15 residues. The germline V gene has CDR1 SGHAT and CDR2 FQNNGV. With 3 bases removed from V and 5 bases from J, the gap between germline ends came to 14 bases. The CDR3 bases are TGTGCCAGCAGCTTCCTAGTTAGCGGAAACAATGAGCAGTTCTTC. It codes for CASSFLVSGNNEQFF. The variable domain in full, with the rest retrieved from reference TRBV11-2 and TRBJ2-1, is EAGVAQSPRYKIIEKRQSVAFWCNPISGHATLYWYQQILGQGPKLLIQFQNNGVVDDSQLPKDRFSAERLKGVDSTLKIQPAKLEDSAVYLCASSFLVSGNNEQFFGPGTRLTVL.

This clone came up a few times. The rearrangement links TRBV7-8 to TRBJ2-1; 8 bases map to TRBD2. This CDR3 contains 19 residues. The germline CDR1 and CDR2 sequences are SGHVS and FQNEAQ. Losses at the gene ends were 0 bases for V and 1 base for J; bases not matched to a gene: 11. CDR3 nucleotides: TGTGCCAGCAGCTTAGCGAGGGGATTAGCGGGGACATCCTACAATGAGCAGTTCTTC. As protein: CASSLARGLAGTSYNEQFF.

The gene calls are TRBV7-2 and TRBJ2-2; a possible D gene is TRBD1 (5 bases). The CDR3 runs to 15 residues. The germline V gene has CDR1 SGHTA and CDR2 FQGNSA. V was cut by 5 bases and J by 4 bases, with 14 bases left in between. DNA of the CDR3: TGTGCCAGCAGCCCGGGCAGGGTGGTCACCGGGGAGCTGTTTTTT. Its protein is CASSPGRVVTGELFF. The full variable domain, completed using reference TRBV7-2 and TRBJ2-2, is GAGVSQSPSNKVTEKGKDVELRCDPISGHTALYWYRQSLGQGLEFLIYFQGNSAPDKSGLPSDRFSAERTGGSVSTLTIQRTQQEDSAVYLCASSPGRVVTGELFFGEGSRLTVL.

The chain has TRBV11-2 and TRBJ2-7; maybe TRBD1 (6 bases). This CDR3 region has 14 residues. V was clipped by 1 base and J by 2 bases, with 9 bases between them. Looked up from germline, CDR1 is SGHAT and CDR2 is FQNNGV. The CDR3 DNA reads TGTGCCAGCAGCTTAGCCTGGGGGCCCTACGAGCAGTACTTC. Translated, it gives CASSLAWGPYEQYF.

The V gene is TRBV28, the J gene TRBJ1-2, with a tentative D call TRBD1 (6 bases). Trimming removed 7 bases from V and 4 bases from J, with 19 bases in between. Germline CDR1 is MDHEN and CDR2 is SYDVKM. The CDR3 loop spans 15 amino acids. CDR3 coding DNA: TGTGCCAGCATCCGGGGCCCCGGGGGGGCCTATGGCTACACCTTC. Its translation is CASIRGPGGAYGYTF.

The chain employs TRBV19 and TRBJ1-6, with 9 bases aligning to TRBD1. V lost 10 bases and J lost 7; bases outside the gene matches: 8. The germline V gene has CDR1 LNHDA and CDR2 SQIVND (reference sequence). This CDR3 has 14 residues. CDR3 DNA: TGTGCCACCACAGGGGGCGTATGGAATTCACCCCTCCACTTT. Protein: CATTGGVWNSPLHF.

J is TRBJ2-5 and V is TRBV5-1; 9 bases align to TRBD2. Germline V gene sequence: CDR1 SGHRS, CDR2 YFSETQ. This CDR3 has 15 amino acids. V lost 5 bases, J lost 2 bases, and 7 bases stayed unmatched. CDR3 region: CASSSGTSFQETQYF. As DNA, the CDR3 is TGCGCCAGCAGTTCCGGGACTAGCTTTCAAGAGACCCAGTACTTC.

This sequence joins TRBV6-5 and TRBJ2-1; D ambiguous. Trimming stripped 0 bases from V and 9 bases from J, with 9 bases between. The CDR3 runs to 13 residues. CDR1 is MNHEY, CDR2 SVGAGI, per germline. The CDR3 nucleotides are TGTGCCAGCAGTTACTCCGACAAGGCTGAGCAGTTCTTC. It codes for CASSYSDKAEQFF.

The V and J genes are TRBV10-3 and TRBJ1-5; TRBD1 is a possible D gene (5 bases). Per the germline V gene, CDR1 is ENHRY and CDR2 is SYGVKD. The CDR3 is 14 amino acids. The germline V and J ends were trimmed by 3 bases and 7 bases, with 13 bases remaining between them. The CDR3 spells CAISDYAGGQPQHF. The CDR3 bases are TGTGCCATCAGTGACTATGCCGGGGGGCAGCCCCAGCATTTT.

The chain employs TRBV9 and TRBJ1-3; D remains unclear. The CDR3 contains 15 residues. Per germline, CDR1 SGDLS and CDR2 YYNGEE. Trimming cost V 3 bases and J 0 bases, with 10 bases left between them. The CDR3 DNA sequence: TGTGCCAGCAGCGAGTCAGGCGTCTCTGGAAACACCATATATTTT. This encodes CASSESGVSGNTIYF.

The chain is built from TRBV3-1 (or the pseudogene TRBV3-2) and TRBJ1-2; no firm D call. The CDR3 is 15 amino acids. V lost 0 bases, J lost 1 base, and 9 bases lay in between. Looked up from germline, CDR1 is LGHDT and CDR2 is YNNKEL (reference sequence). Here the CDR3 DNA reads TGTGCCAGCAGCCAAGATTTACAGATTAACTATGGCTACACCTTC. Protein sequence: CASSQDLQINYGYTF.

The chain links TRBV5-1 to TRBJ2-2, with no clear D. In germline, CDR1 is SGHRS, CDR2 YFSETQ. V was trimmed by 4 bases and J by 4 bases, leaving 20 bases between them. This CDR3 comprises 17 residues. In DNA form, the CDR3 reads TGCGCCAGCAGCCCCCGGCTGTATACCGGCGGCACCGGGGAGCTGTTTTTT. The encoded protein is CASSPRLYTGGTGELFF. Full variable domain (missing parts from reference TRBV5-1 and TRBJ2-2): KAGVTQTPRYLIKTRGQQVTLSCSPISGHRSVSWYQQTPGQGLQFLFEYFSETQRNKGNFPGRFSGRQFSNSRSEMNVSTLELGDSALYLCASSPRLYTGGTGELFFGEGSRLTVL.

This clone is a singleton in its sample. The chain couples TRBV12-2 to TRBJ2-5; the listed D gene, TRBD1, was not tested against the DNA. TRBV12-2 is shown as a pseudogene. The CDR3 totals 14 residues. In nucleotides, the CDR3 is TGTGCAAGTCGCTTAGGGCAGGATAAAGAGACCCAGTACTTC. It is translated as CASRLGQDKETQYF.

CDR3 sequence reads: CASTPSRGFSYEQYF. The CDR3 DNA sequence: TGTGCCAGCACCCCGAGTCGGGGTTTCTCCTACGAGCAGTACTTC. The genes are TRBV7-2 and TRBJ2-7, with a tentative D call TRBD2 (5 bases). This CDR3 has 15 residues. Germline CDR1 is SGHTA and CDR2 is FQGNSA. V gave up 7 bases and J gave up 0 bases, with 16 bases separating them.

The CDR3 region has the DNA TGTGCCAGCAGCAATCACAGGGAGAGCAATCAGCCCCAGCATTTT. It codes for CASSNHRESNQPQHF. The chain couples TRBV6-2 or TRBV6-3 to TRBJ1-5; possible D gene TRBD1, 6 bases. The CDR3 totals 15 residues. V was pared by 6 bases and J by 1 base, with 13 bases between. The germline CDR1 and CDR2 sequences are MNHEY and SVGEGT.

The V gene is TRBV4-1, the J gene TRBJ2-3; 9 positions agree with TRBD2. V shed 0 bases and J 6 bases; nucleotides not matched to a gene: 10. The CDR3 extends over 17 amino acids. Looked up from germline, CDR1 is MGHRA and CDR2 is YSYEKL. CDR3 nucleotides: TGCGCCAGCAGCCAAGAAGGGGGGCTAGCGGGGCGGGATACGCAGTATTTT. The encoded protein is CASSQEGGLAGRDTQYF.

V and J are TRBV7-2 and TRBJ2-5; the match to TRBD2 covers 12 bases. This CDR3 spans 17 amino acids. Germline CDR1 SGHTA, CDR2 FQGNSA. The J segment lost 5 bases and the V segment lost 1 base, leaving 8 bases of the junction unmatched. The CDR3 sequence: CASSLDTTSGGRETQYF. CDR3 in DNA: TGTGCCAGCAGCTTAGATACGACTAGCGGGGGCCGGGAGACCCAGTACTTC.

The chain combines TRBV29-1 with TRBJ2-4; D gene uncertain. The CDR3 sequence is 13 residues long. V was shortened by 3 bases and J by 0 bases, with 6 bases between the two germline ends. Germline lookup yields CDR1 SQVTM and CDR2 ANQGSEA. As DNA, the CDR3 is TGCAGCGTTGACCCCCTAGCCAAAAACATTCAGTACTTC. The encoded protein is CSVDPLAKNIQYF.

The V gene is TRBV6-5, the J gene TRBJ1-1; TRBD1 is a possible D gene (6 bases). With 4 bases removed from V and 11 bases from J, the gap between germline ends came to 14 bases. This CDR3 region has 12 residues. The germline V gene has CDR1 MNHEY and CDR2 SVGAGI. The CDR3 region has the DNA TGTGCCAGCAGTTCTACCACAGGGCCTGCTTTCTTT. Encoded protein: CASSSTTGPAFF.

The chain uses TRBV28 and TRBJ1-2; D not resolved. The germline V gene has CDR1 MDHEN and CDR2 SYDVKM. The length of the CDR3 is 11 residues. V lost 7 bases to trimming and J lost 0 bases, with 3 bases between them. This CDR3 reads CASTANYGYTF. The DNA for the CDR3 is TGTGCCAGCACGGCTAACTATGGCTACACCTTC.

This chain links TRBV5-4 with TRBJ2-7, with TRBD1 as a possible D gene (6 bases). This CDR3 is built from 14 residues. The V end lost 0 bases, the J end lost 3 bases, and 10 bases lay between the germline ends. CDR1 is SGHNT and CDR2 is YYREEE in the germline V gene (reference sequence). CDR3 nucleotides: TGTGCCAGCAGCTTGGCCCAGGGGATCTACGAGCAGTACTTC. This codes for CASSLAQGIYEQYF.

This rearrangement joins TRBV6-5 to TRBJ1-3; 7 bases align to TRBD1. V gave up 7 bases and J gave up 3 bases; unmatched junction bases: 9. Looked up from germline, CDR1 is MNHEY and CDR2 is SVGAGI. This CDR3 spans 15 amino acids. CDR3 nucleotide sequence: TGTGCCAGCATACGCGGGACAGCTGATGGAAACACCATATATTTT. Encoded protein: CASIRGTADGNTIYF.

In the case of this clone: The same CDR3 can be traced to other DNA sequences in this sample. The rearrangement links TRBV4-1 to TRBJ1-6; D is undetermined. The V end lost 0 bases, the J end lost 3 bases, and 9 bases lay between the germline ends. Per germline, CDR1 MGHRA and CDR2 YSYEKL. This CDR3 is 16 amino acids long. The CDR3 DNA reads as TGCGCCAGCAGCCAAGAGACGGGGTACTATAATTCACCCCTCCACTTT. It yields the protein CASSQETGYYNSPLHF.

The chain uses TRBV15 and TRBJ1-3, with 7 nucleotides matching TRBD1. Germline values: CDR1 LNHNV, CDR2 YYDKDF (reference sequence). The CDR3 extends over 16 amino acids. After removal of 0 bases from V and 1 base from J, the junction contained 3 bases not matched to a gene. CDR3 amino acids: CATSRDRQGSGNTIYF. For the CDR3, the DNA is TGTGCCACCAGCAGAGATCGACAGGGTTCTGGAAACACCATATATTTT.